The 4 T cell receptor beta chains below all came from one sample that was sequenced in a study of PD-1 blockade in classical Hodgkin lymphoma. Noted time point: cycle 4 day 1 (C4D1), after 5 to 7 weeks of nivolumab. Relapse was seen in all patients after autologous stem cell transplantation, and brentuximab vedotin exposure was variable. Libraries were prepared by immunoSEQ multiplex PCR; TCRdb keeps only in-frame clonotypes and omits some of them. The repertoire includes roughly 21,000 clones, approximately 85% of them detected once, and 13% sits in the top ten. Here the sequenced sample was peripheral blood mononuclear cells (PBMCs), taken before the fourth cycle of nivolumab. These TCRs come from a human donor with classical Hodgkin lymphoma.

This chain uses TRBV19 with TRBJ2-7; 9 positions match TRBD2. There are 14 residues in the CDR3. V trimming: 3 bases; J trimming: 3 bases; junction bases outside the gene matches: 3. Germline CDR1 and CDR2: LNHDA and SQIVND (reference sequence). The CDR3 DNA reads TGTGCCAGTAGTATCGGGACTAGCTACTACGAGCAGTACTTC. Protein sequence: CASSIGTSYYEQYF.

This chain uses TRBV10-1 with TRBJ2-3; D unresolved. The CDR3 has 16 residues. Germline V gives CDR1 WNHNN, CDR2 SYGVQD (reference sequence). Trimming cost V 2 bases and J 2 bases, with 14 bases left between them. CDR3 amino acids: CASSEVPGWFTDTQYF. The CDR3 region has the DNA TGCGCCAGCAGTGAGGTACCAGGATGGTTCACAGATACGCAGTATTTT.

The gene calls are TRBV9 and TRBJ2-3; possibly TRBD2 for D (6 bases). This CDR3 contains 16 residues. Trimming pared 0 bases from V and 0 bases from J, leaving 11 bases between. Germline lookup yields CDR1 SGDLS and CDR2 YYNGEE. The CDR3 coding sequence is TGTGCCAGCAGCGTAGGTCCTGGGACTAGCACAGATACGCAGTATTTT. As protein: CASSVGPGTSTDTQYF.

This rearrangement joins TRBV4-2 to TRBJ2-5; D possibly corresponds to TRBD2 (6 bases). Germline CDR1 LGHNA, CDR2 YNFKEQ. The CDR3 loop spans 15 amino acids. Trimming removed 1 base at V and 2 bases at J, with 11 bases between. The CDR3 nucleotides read TGTGCCAGCAGCCAAGGAGGGACTCAACAAGAGACCCAGTACTTC. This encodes CASSQGGTQQETQYF.